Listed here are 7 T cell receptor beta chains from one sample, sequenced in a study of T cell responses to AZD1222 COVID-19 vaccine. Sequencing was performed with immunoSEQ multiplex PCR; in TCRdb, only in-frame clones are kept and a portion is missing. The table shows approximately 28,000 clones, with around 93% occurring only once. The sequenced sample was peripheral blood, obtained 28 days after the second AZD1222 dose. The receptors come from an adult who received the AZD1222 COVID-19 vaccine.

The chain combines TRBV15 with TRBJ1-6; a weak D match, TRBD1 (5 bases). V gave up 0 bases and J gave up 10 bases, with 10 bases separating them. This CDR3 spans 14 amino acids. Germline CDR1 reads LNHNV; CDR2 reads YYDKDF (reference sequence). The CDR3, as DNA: TGTGCCACCAGCAGAGACAGGGACTTGTCACCCCTCCACTTT. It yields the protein CATSRDRDLSPLHF.

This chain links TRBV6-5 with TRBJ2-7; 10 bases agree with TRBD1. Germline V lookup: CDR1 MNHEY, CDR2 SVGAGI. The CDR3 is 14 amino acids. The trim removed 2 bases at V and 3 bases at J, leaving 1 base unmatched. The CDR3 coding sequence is TGTGCCAGCAGTTACGGGGACAGGGGCTACGAGCAGTACTTC. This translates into CASSYGDRGYEQYF.

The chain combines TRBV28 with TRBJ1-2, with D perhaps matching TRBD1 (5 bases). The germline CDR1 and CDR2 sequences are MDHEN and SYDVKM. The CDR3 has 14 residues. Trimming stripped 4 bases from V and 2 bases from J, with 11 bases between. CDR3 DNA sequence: TGTGCCAGCAGTTCGGGACTGGGGAACTATGGCTACACCTTC. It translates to CASSSGLGNYGYTF.

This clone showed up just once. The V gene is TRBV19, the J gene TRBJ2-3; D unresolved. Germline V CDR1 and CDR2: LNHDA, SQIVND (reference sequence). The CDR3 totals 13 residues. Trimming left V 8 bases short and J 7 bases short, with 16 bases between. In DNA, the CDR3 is TGTGCCAGTCAGAAGGGTTTGGGGTATACGCAGTATTTT. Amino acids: CASQKGLGYTQYF.

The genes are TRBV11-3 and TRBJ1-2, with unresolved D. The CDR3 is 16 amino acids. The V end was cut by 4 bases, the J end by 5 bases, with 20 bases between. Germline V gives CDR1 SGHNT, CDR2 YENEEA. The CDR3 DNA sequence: TGTGCCAGCAGCTCCAAAGCGGGTCAATTTGGGTATGGCTACACCTTC. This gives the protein CASSSKAGQFGYGYTF.

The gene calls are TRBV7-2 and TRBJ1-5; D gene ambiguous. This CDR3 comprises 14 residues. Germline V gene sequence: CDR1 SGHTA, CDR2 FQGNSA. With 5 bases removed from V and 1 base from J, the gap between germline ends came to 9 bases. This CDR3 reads CASSAVVSNQPQHF. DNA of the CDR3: TGTGCCAGCAGCGCAGTAGTGAGCAATCAGCCCCAGCATTTT.

The CDR3 here is CASSPTLDSQETQYF. The CDR3 bases are TGTGCCAGCAGCCCAACACTGGACAGCCAAGAGACCCAGTACTTC. The chain carries TRBV5-4 and TRBJ2-5; D is perhaps TRBD1 (6 bases). V lost 4 bases and J lost 1, with 14 bases in between. From germline, CDR1 is SGHNT and CDR2 YYREEE (reference sequence). This CDR3 comprises 15 residues.